This TCR beta chain appears in the sequencing data of a study of blood T cell repertoires in COVID-19 (dated by TCRdb to the early 2020s). Regarding the study in general: Collaborator samples came from the United States, Italy and Spain and covered acute and convalescent phases of COVID-19. Nearly every sample came with metadata listing a de-identified subject ID, COVID-19 status, age in years and sex. Where available, HLA class I and class II types were obtained from metadata supplied by the sample provider rather than from assay-based typing. The dataset comprised deeply sampled blood TCRbeta repertoires from subjects exposed to, actively infected with, or recovered from COVID-19. The material from the prospective study consisted of cDNA or gDNA derived from T cells, B-cell-depleted T cells, or PBMCs. The samples were drawn from two sources: the first 160 participants of the ongoing ImmuneRACE study, and 1,000 to 1,500 subjects contributed by 6 global collaborators. The repertoires were released in a freely available public database intended as a resource for research on the immune response to SARS-CoV-2.

With regard to this clone: Its recognized antigen is unknown. Base qualities are not recorded, but no much larger clone differs from it by a single base.

Paper-wide results and their limitations: The amount of clinical and demographic metadata varied by source and participant and was provided uncurated.

The immunoSEQ Assay, a bias-controlled multiplex PCR, was used to amplify TCRbeta CDR3 regions from genomic DNA. As for how the authors treated the data: Nucleated cell counts per sample were estimated from amplification of reference gene primers within the assay. To quantify the absolute abundance of each unique TCRbeta CDR3 rearrangement, sequence reads were collapsed and filtered. For each sample, productive Simpson clonality was calculated as the square root of Simpson's diversity index over productive rearrangements. Held by TCRdb, this immuneACCESS table contains in-frame sequences only and omits some clones. Under half of the omission traces to an unresolved V gene where checked; the cause of the rest is unknown. The V and J calls and the clone size are those of that table, but D and trimming were determined from the DNA. The sample table shows about 150,000 clones, and approximately 88% are seen once. The ten top clones hold less than 5.5% of the sample.

Whole blood was collected in K2EDTA tubes by collaborating institutions according to the institutions' own protocols. For TCRbeta analysis, collaborators shipped samples as frozen whole blood, isolated PBMCs, or DNA extracted from either of those sample types. Sequences SQVTM (CDR1) and ANQGSEA (CDR2) are obtained from the germline V gene. The trim is 0 bases for V and 8 bases for J, with a gap of 12 bases between the germline ends. From the cysteine up to the phenylalanine, the CDR3 has a length of 13 residues. Kept here is only the CDR3 DNA, which spans 39 bases and is read in frame from base 1. The material sequenced was peripheral blood. The sequence came from a human donor in a cohort sampled during active COVID-19. The V and J segments used are TRBV29-1 and TRBJ2-3; D gene: possibly TRBD2, on 6 matching bases. The CDR3 is CSVEDLGRGTQYF. The nucleotide sequence reads TGCAGCGTTGAAGATCTGGGGCGGGGTACGCAGTATTTT.